This TCR beta chain was profiled in a study of CD8 T cells in ankylosing spondylitis. Broader study findings: Some of these motif variants have turned up before, in reports on reactive arthritis synovial fluid and blood. Ankylosing spondylitis blood appeared to carry a characteristic TCR beta motif of eight or nine highly homologous variants. Disease-linked clones were reportedly significantly enriched in matched ankylosing spondylitis synovial fluid.

The CDR3 length is 14 residues. Germline loops: CDR1 SGDLS, CDR2 YYNGEE. The V end lost 0 bases, the J end lost 0 bases, and 4 bases lay between the germline ends. This clonotype was recorded many times. Its antigen is not known. Library preparation for TCR beta used quantitative 5'-RACE with molecular barcodes. TCRdb passed the 5' RACE reads through MiXCR, listing each CDR3 protein once. Seen here are about 220,000 distinct CDR3 sequences, approximately 7.3% observed once, and the top ten hold 14%. The chain employs TRBV9 and TRBJ2-4; no clear D. The sample consisted of blood, either unsorted or a sorted T cell fraction (not recorded which). This receptor was taken from a male donor with ankylosing spondylitis. As DNA, the CDR3 is TGTGCCAGCAGCGTAGACGGAGCCAAAAACATTCAGTACTTC. Protein: CASSVDGAKNIQYF. The full variable domain, with the rest looked up from reference TRBV9 and TRBJ2-4, is DSGVTQTPKHLITATGQRVTLRCSPRSGDLSVYWYQQSLDQGLQFLIQYYNGEERAKGNILERFSAQQFPDLHSELNLSSLELGDSALYFCASSVDGAKNIQYFGAGTRLSVL.